The 14 T cell receptor beta chains listed next were all sequenced from one sample in a study of metastatic and nonmetastatic thyroid tumors. TCRdb called clones again from the PCR reads with MiXCR. There are approximately 17,000 clones in the sample; more than 20% occur only once, and less than 11% lies in the top ten. Every patient was untreated before thyroid surgery. The sample consisted of adjacent normal tissue. These receptors were obtained from a female donor with papillary thyroid cancer or a benign thyroid nodule (not recorded which). Some clones in this sample may be carry-over from other donors' samples.

This clone has a handful of counts. This sequence joins TRBV7-9 and TRBJ2-1, with 8 bases identical to TRBD2. V shed 5 bases, J shed 7 bases, and the junction held 10 bases outside the gene matches. This CDR3 region has 15 residues. CDR1 is SEHNR, CDR2 FQNEAQ, per germline (reference sequence). CDR3 loop: CASSQAGEKRNEQFF. In nucleotides, the CDR3 is TGTGCCAGCAGCCAAGCGGGGGAAAAGAGGAATGAGCAGTTCTTC.

This rearrangement joins TRBV20-1 to TRBJ2-4, with TRBD2 matching over 13 bases. The ends lost 7 bases at V and 8 bases at J; junction bases unmatched: 14. There are 16 residues in the CDR3. CDR1 is DFQATT, CDR2 SNEGSKA, per germline (reference sequence). The CDR3 DNA reads TGCAGTGTAAGCACTAGCGGGAGGGCTAGAACGGACATTCAGTACTTC. This translates into CSVSTSGRARTDIQYF.

This clone was seen a few times. The chain couples TRBV5-1 to TRBJ2-7; TRBD1 agrees at 11 bases. This CDR3 comprises 15 residues. The germline gives CDR1 SGHRS, CDR2 YFSETQ. Trimming took 4 bases from V and 2 from J; bases not matched to a gene: 5. For the CDR3, the DNA is TGCGCCAGCAGCGGCCCGGGACAGGGGGCCTACGAGCAGTACTTC. Amino acids: CASSGPGQGAYEQYF. The variable domain in full, completed from reference TRBV5-1 and TRBJ2-7, reads KAGVTQTPRYLIKTRGQQVTLSCSPISGHRSVSWYQQTPGQGLQFLFEYFSETQRNKGNFPGRFSGRQFSNSRSEMNVSTLELGDSALYLCASSGPGQGAYEQYFGPGTRLTVT.

The table lists this clone with a few counts. V and J are TRBV2 and TRBJ1-2; 10 bases are a match to TRBD1. Germline V gives CDR1 SNHLY, CDR2 FYNNEI. CDR3 length: 12 residues. V shed 6 bases, J shed 7 bases, and the junction held 2 bases outside the gene matches. CDR3 sequence: CASRGDRGGYTF. The CDR3, as DNA: TGTGCCAGCAGGGGGGACAGGGGTGGCTACACCTTC.

This clone was counted only a few times. The chain links TRBV7-8 to TRBJ2-1, with 12 bases matching TRBD2. J gave up 7 bases and V 2 bases, and 6 bases lay outside the gene matches. Germline CDR1 is SGHVS and CDR2 is FQNEAQ. The CDR3 is 16 amino acids. The CDR3 is CASSLTLAGGQNEQFF. Here the CDR3 DNA reads TGTGCCAGCAGCTTAACCCTAGCGGGGGGGCAAAATGAGCAGTTCTTC.

Within the sample, this clone is large (0.1 to 1%). The V call is TRBV12-3 or TRBV12-4, the J call TRBJ2-3; 12 bases fit TRBD2. Unmatched junction bases numbered 10, after V lost 7 bases and J lost 5 bases. The CDR3 sequence is 16 residues long. The CDR3 is CASTSRLAGEVDTQYF. CDR3 nucleotide sequence: TGTGCCAGCACTTCCCGACTAGCGGGAGAGGTAGATACGCAGTATTTT.

V usage is TRBV11-2 and J usage is TRBJ2-3; D remains ambiguous. Germline V gene data show CDR1 as SGHAT and CDR2 as FQNNGV. V was shortened by 2 bases and J by 2 bases, with 11 bases between the two germline ends. CDR3 length: 15 amino acids. CDR3 nucleotide sequence: TGTGCCAGCAGCTTAATAGGCGTAAACACAGATACGCAGTATTTT. Translation gives CASSLIGVNTDTQYF.

This sequence joins TRBV2 and TRBJ2-7, with 8 bases lining up with TRBD1. V lost 6 bases, J lost 6 bases, and 7 bases stayed unmatched. The CDR3 contains 13 residues. The germline V gene has CDR1 SNHLY and CDR2 FYNNEI. The DNA for the CDR3 is TGTGCCAGCAGGATGCAGGGGGCCGGCGAGCAGTACTTC. Translating gives CASRMQGAGEQYF.

This clone was counted between two and nine times. The V call is TRBV6-2 or TRBV6-3, the J call TRBJ2-7; 8 bases map to TRBD2. Germline CDR1 MNHEY, CDR2 SVGEGT. The CDR3 loop spans 15 amino acids. The junction had 8 bases not matched to a gene; V was cut back by 7 bases and J by 0 bases. The chain's CDR3 is CASTHGGRSSYEQYF. In DNA, the CDR3 is TGTGCCAGCACCCATGGCGGGAGGAGCTCCTACGAGCAGTACTTC.

V gene TRBV13 combines with J gene TRBJ1-1, with a possible D match to TRBD1 (5 bases). The V gene's germline CDR1 is PRHDT and CDR2 FYEKMQ (reference sequence). V was pared by 0 bases and J by 10 bases, with 6 bases between. The CDR3 contains 11 residues. The CDR3 bases are TGTGCCAGCAGCTTAGGCCAGGGAGCTTTCTTT. This sequence encodes CASSLGQGAFF.

Judged by abundance, this clone is medium-sized. The V and J genes are TRBV3-1 and TRBJ2-1; D might be TRBD1 (6 bases). CDR3 length: 13 residues. V was clipped by 4 bases and J by 5 bases, with 9 bases between them. CDR1 and CDR2 from the germline V gene are LGHDT and YNNKEL (reference sequence). The DNA of the CDR3 is TGTGCCAGCAGCCGGGGGCGTAACAATGAGCAGTTCTTC. It specifies CASSRGRNNEQFF.

This clone was observed a handful of times. The V call is TRBV10-2, the J call TRBJ2-7; D perhaps matches TRBD2 (6 bases). The V end was cut by 3 bases, the J end by 2 bases, with 20 bases between. The CDR3 spans 17 residues. Germline assignment: CDR1 WSHSY and CDR2 SAAADI. CDR3 sequence (DNA): TGCGCCAGCAGTGAACACTACAGCGGGCAAAGAACCTACGAGCAGTACTTC. Translating it yields CASSEHYSGQRTYEQYF.

This clone has more than one count but fewer than ten. The chain joins TRBV12-3 or TRBV12-4 to TRBJ2-7; weak D call: TRBD2 (10 bases). V was shortened by 3 bases and J by 0 bases, with 27 bases between the two germline ends. There are 20 residues in the CDR3. In DNA, the CDR3 is TGTGCCAGCAGTTTCAGCGGGACAGGGAAACTAGCGGGATTCTCCTACGAGCAGTACTTC. Amino acids: CASSFSGTGKLAGFSYEQYF.

This chain links TRBV3-1 with TRBJ2-5; D is possibly TRBD1 (6 bases). Per germline, CDR1 LGHDT and CDR2 YNNKEL (reference sequence). V was shortened by 3 bases and J by 7 bases, with 21 bases between the two germline ends. The CDR3 length is 16 residues. The chain's CDR3 is CASSHIPGQRWGTQYF. The DNA of the CDR3 is TGTGCCAGCAGCCACATACCGGGACAACGGTGGGGGACCCAGTACTTC.